This T cell receptor beta chain came from a study of memory CD4+ T cells and cytomegalovirus serostatus. V dropped 0 bases and J dropped 0 bases, with 13 bases sitting between them. CDR1 and CDR2 (germline): SGHRS, YFSETQ. The CDR3 spans 17 residues. Single viable CD3+CD4+CD8-CD45RO+ cells were sorted as the memory CD4+ T cells. Libraries were prepared by immunoSEQ multiplex PCR; TCRdb keeps only in-frame clonotypes and omits some of them. The sample records about 64,000 clones, over 60% being singletons. The sequenced material came from memory CD4+ T cells from blood. The chain employs TRBV5-1 and TRBJ2-4, with D perhaps matching TRBD1 (5 bases). The TCR comes from an adult in good health and CMV-seronegative. CDR3 amino acids: CASSLGSQEVAKNIQYF. CDR3 coding DNA: TGCGCCAGCAGCTTGGGTTCACAGGAAGTAGCCAAAAACATTCAGTACTTC.